This passage covers 3 T cell receptor beta chains from one sample sequenced in a study of early T cells in non-severe SARS-CoV-2 infection. TCRdb analysed the 5' RACE reads with MiXCR anew, one entry per CDR3 protein. The sample holds about 97,000 distinct CDR3 sequences; about 11% are singletons and the top ten take roughly 5%. The sample in question was whole blood, obtained at baseline. The receptors here all came from an adult who was a healthcare worker with PCR-confirmed SARS-CoV-2 infection or an uninfected control (not recorded which).

J is TRBJ1-1 and V is TRBV5-1; TRBD1 might be the D (6 bases). Germline CDR1 and CDR2: SGHRS and YFSETQ. Trimming removed 1 base from V and 6 bases from J, with 10 bases in between. The CDR3 loop spans 13 amino acids. The CDR3 coding sequence is TGCGCCAGCAGCTTGATGCAGGGGTCTGAAGCTTTCTTT. This sequence encodes CASSLMQGSEAFF.

This clonotype was picked up many times. V is TRBV5-1 and J is TRBJ2-1; no reliable D call. CDR1 SGHRS and CDR2 YFSETQ come from the germline V gene. Trimming took 1 base from V and 0 from J, leaving 8 bases between them. This CDR3 region has 15 residues. The DNA for the CDR3 is TGCGCCAGCAGCTTGTCCCCGAGCTCCTACAATGAGCAGTTCTTC. It codes for CASSLSPSSYNEQFF.

This clonotype was detected only a few times. V is TRBV7-9 and J is TRBJ2-7, with 8 bases matching TRBD1. The V and J ends lost 7 bases and 7 bases, in that order; junction bases with no gene match: 9. Germline CDR1 SEHNR, CDR2 FQNEAQ (reference sequence). This CDR3 is built from 13 residues. The CDR3 region is CASTGTGRGEQYF. The CDR3 DNA sequence: TGTGCCAGCACCGGGACAGGCCGAGGAGAGCAGTACTTC.